This is a list of T cell receptor beta chains from one sample in a study of OX40 agonist ivuxolimab in advanced cancers. TCRdb's table, derived via immunoSEQ multiplex PCR, lists solely in-frame clones and lacks some. The sample holds tens of thousands of clones, more than 70% seen once. Sample: CD4+ or CD8+ T cells sorted from blood, taken in a trial of the OX40 agonist ivuxolimab. These receptors all come from an adult with an advanced solid tumor such as melanoma, head and neck, liver or kidney cancer. CDR3s include the opening cysteine and the closing phenylalanine or tryptophan. Fields, in order: clone size, D gene, V gene, J gene, CDR3 protein, CDR3 DNA. D genes are given only for firm matches. The size of a clone is reported for some rows only, either as once, few or many, or as a class for expanded clones.

-,-,TRBV29-1,TRBJ1-2,CSVDPRGSYTF,TGCAGCGTTGACCCGCGGGGAAGCTACACCTTC
-,TRBD1,TRBV14,TRBJ2-7,CASSLPFGTAYEQYF,TGTGCCAGCAGCCTACCGTTCGGGACAGCCTACGAGCAGTACTTC
-,-,TRBV28,TRBJ2-7,CASSLWVSRGAEQYF,TGTGCCAGCAGTTTATGGGTCTCCAGGGGAGCCGAGCAGTACTTC
-,TRBD1,TRBV6-5,TRBJ1-6,CASSYGGQGGSPLHF,TGTGCCAGCAGTTACGGGGGACAGGGGGGCTCACCCCTCCACTTT
-,-,TRBV19,TRBJ1-1,CASSRGFGDTEAFF,TGTGCCAGTAGTAGGGGATTCGGGGACACTGAAGCTTTCTTT
-,-,TRBV11-3,TRBJ1-5,CASSFRQEGVCNQPQHF,TGTGCCAGCAGCTTTAGGCAGGAAGGGGTCTGCAATCAGCCCCAGCATTTT
-,-,TRBV6-1,TRBJ2-6,CASSRRASGANVLTF,TGTGCCAGCAGTCGACGAGCCTCTGGGGCCAACGTCCTGACTTTC
once,TRBD2,TRBV5-5,TRBJ2-7,CASSVTSGVDEQYF,TGTGCCAGCAGCGTGACTAGCGGGGTCGACGAGCAGTACTTC
few,-,TRBV4-1,TRBJ1-1,CASSHGRGQLNTEAFF,TGCGCCAGCAGCCACGGAAGAGGACAGTTGAACACTGAAGCTTTCTTT
once,-,TRBV25-1,TRBJ1-6,CASSEGRGTFNSPLHF,TGTGCCAGCAGTGAAGGTCGAGGGACCTTTAATTCACCCCTCCACTTT
-,TRBD1,TRBV7-8,TRBJ1-2,CASSPGTGVGYTF,TGTGCCAGCAGCCCTGGAACAGGGGTTGGCTACACCTTC
-,-,TRBV7-3,TRBJ2-1,CASSLGTLSEQFF,TGTGCCAGCAGCTTAGGGACCCTCAGTGAGCAGTTCTTC
-,-,TRBV7-2,TRBJ1-2,CASSPYLAAGPYGYTF,TGTGCCAGCAGCCCATATTTGGCAGCGGGCCCCTATGGCTACACCTTC
-,-,TRBV5-1,TRBJ2-2,CASSPPGRTNTGELFF,TGCGCCAGCAGCCCCCCCGGCCGAACGAACACCGGGGAGCTGTTTTTT
-,-,TRBV4-3,TRBJ1-3,CASSQEAINSGNTIYF,TGCGCCAGCAGCCAAGAAGCGATTAACTCTGGAAACACCATATATTTT
-,-,TRBV15,TRBJ1-4,CATSRGSSINEKLFF,TGTGCCACCAGCAGAGGGTCCTCAATTAATGAAAAACTGTTTTTT
-,-,TRBV9,TRBJ2-7,CASSPRDGLIYEQYF,TGTGCCAGCAGCCCTCGGGACGGTCTAATCTACGAGCAGTACTTC
-,TRBD1,TRBV11-3,TRBJ2-1,CASSLSQGAQGSEQFF,TGTGCCAGCAGCTTGTCACAGGGGGCGCAGGGTAGTGAGCAGTTCTTC
-,TRBD1,TRBV5-1,TRBJ1-3,CASSLEGQEGNTIYF,TGCGCCAGCAGCTTGGAGGGACAGGAAGGAAACACCATATATTTT
-,-,TRBV5-1,TRBJ2-2,CASSLGQGAGELFF,TGCGCCAGCAGCTTGGGTCAAGGGGCCGGGGAGCTGTTTTTT
-,-,TRBV27,TRBJ1-4,CASSRGLSGLNEKLFF,TGTGCCAGCAGCAGAGGCCTGTCAGGCCTAAATGAAAAACTGTTTTTT
-,-,TRBV6-5,TRBJ1-6,CASSTTRQANSPLHF,TGTGCCAGCAGCACGACCAGGCAGGCGAATTCACCCCTCCACTTT
-,-,TRBV11-2,TRBJ2-2,CASSLVTGTNTGELFF,TGTGCCAGCAGCTTAGTGACAGGAACGAACACCGGGGAGCTGTTTTTT
-,TRBD1,TRBV19,TRBJ1-6,CASSSRDRGSYNSPLHF,TGTGCCAGTAGTAGCCGGGACAGGGGTTCCTATAATTCACCCCTCCACTTT
-,-,TRBV6-6,TRBJ2-5,CASSYSGGETQYF,TGTGCCAGCAGTTACTCAGGGGGGGAGACCCAGTACTTC
-,-,TRBV10-3,TRBJ2-7,CAISESGIPYEQYF,TGTGCCATCAGTGAGTCTGGGATCCCCTACGAGCAGTACTTC
-,-,TRBV6-5,TRBJ2-7,CASSIRTLGREQYF,TGTGCCAGCAGTATCAGGACGCTGGGGCGGGAGCAGTACTTC